The 20 T cell receptor beta chains below all came from one sample that was sequenced in a study of shared clonotypes between healthy human individuals. Clones were read by immunoSEQ multiplex PCR, and TCRdb kept only the in-frame ones, dropping some. Among about 490,000 clones listed, over 60% were seen once. Specimen: PBMCs. The receptors here all came from a woman aged 35 to 49 in good health. Some clones in this sample may be carry-over from other donors' samples.

The chain is built from TRBV30 and TRBJ2-6; 7 bases agree with TRBD1. The CDR3 is made up of 17 amino acids. The germline V gene has CDR1 GTSNPN and CDR2 SVGIG (reference sequence). J gave up 0 bases and V 5 bases, and 10 bases lay outside the gene matches. CDR3 coding DNA: TGTGCCTGGCACTGGGGGACAGAGCTCTCTGGGGCCAACGTCCTGACTTTC. It is translated as CAWHWGTELSGANVLTF.

This clone was seen a handful of times. The same CDR3 also results from other DNA sequences found in this sample. V usage is TRBV19 and J usage is TRBJ2-5, with TRBD1 identical over 7 bases. The CDR3 has 15 amino acids. With V trimmed by 3 bases and J by 1 base, 5 bases remained unmatched. The germline V gene encodes CDR1 LNHDA and CDR2 SQIVND (reference sequence). Here the CDR3 reads CASSIGTAIQETQYF. For the CDR3, the DNA is TGTGCCAGTAGTATTGGGACAGCCATCCAAGAGACCCAGTACTTC.

This sequence joins TRBV6-5 and TRBJ2-7; 7 positions agree with TRBD2. Germline assignment: CDR1 MNHEY and CDR2 SVGAGI. V shed 2 bases and J 2 bases; nucleotides not matched to a gene: 6. The CDR3 totals 15 residues. The CDR3 here is CASSYGTILAYEQYF. CDR3 sequence (DNA): TGTGCCAGCAGTTACGGGACTATTCTCGCCTACGAGCAGTACTTC.

The rearrangement joins TRBV28 to TRBJ2-7, with D perhaps matching TRBD2 (6 bases). CDR3 length equals 13 residues. The V gene lost 7 bases and the J gene lost 2 bases, with 12 bases spanning the gap. CDR1 is MDHEN and CDR2 is SYDVKM in the germline V gene. CDR3: CASMEEGTYEQYF. Written as DNA, the CDR3 is TGTGCCAGCATGGAGGAGGGCACCTACGAGCAGTACTTC.

The chain carries TRBV7-3 and TRBJ2-5; D uncertain. Trimming cost V 5 bases and J 1 base, with 8 bases left between them. This CDR3 comprises 13 residues. Looked up from germline, CDR1 is SGHTA and CDR2 is FQGTGA. In DNA form, the CDR3 reads TGTGCCAGCAGCCGCGTTACCCAAGAGACCCAGTACTTC. Its protein product is CASSRVTQETQYF. Drawing the rest from reference TRBV7-3 and TRBJ2-5, the complete variable domain is GAGVSQTPSNKVTEKGKYVELRCDPISGHTALYWYRQSLGQGPEFLIYFQGTGAADDSGLPNDRFFAVRPEGSVSTLKIQRTERGDSAVYLCASSRVTQETQYFGPGTRLLVL.

CDR3 in amino acids: CASSRGFSYEQYF. In nucleotides, the CDR3 is TGTGCCAGCAGTCGGGGGTTCTCCTACGAGCAGTACTTC. The chain links TRBV6-1 to TRBJ2-7, with D maybe TRBD2 (6 bases). This CDR3 is 13 amino acids long. V was clipped by 5 bases and J by 0 bases, with 8 bases between them. Per germline, CDR1 MNHNS and CDR2 SASEGT.

This clone has more than one count but fewer than ten. This chain links TRBV5-1 with TRBJ2-5; D is possibly TRBD2 (6 bases). The germline V gene has CDR1 SGHRS and CDR2 YFSETQ. CDR3 length: 16 residues. The V and J ends lost 4 bases and 5 bases respectively, with 21 bases between them. CDR3 sequence reads: CASSMTGTPKGETQYF. The CDR3 bases are TGCGCCAGCAGCATGACCGGGACTCCAAAGGGGGAGACCCAGTACTTC.

The chain has TRBV6-6 and TRBJ1-1; no definite D call. The V gene lost 2 bases and the J gene lost 1 base, with 11 bases spanning the gap. This CDR3 is 15 amino acids long. Germline loops: CDR1 MNHNY, CDR2 SVGAGI (reference sequence). The CDR3 loop is CASSYAPPGNTEAFF. The DNA for the CDR3 is TGTGCCAGCAGTTACGCCCCCCCCGGGAACACTGAAGCTTTCTTT.

The chain employs TRBV5-1 and TRBJ2-3, with 8 bases that match TRBD2. CDR1 SGHRS and CDR2 YFSETQ come from the germline V gene. After removal of 1 base from V and 0 bases from J, the junction contained 4 bases not matched to a gene. The CDR3 is 16 residues long. The DNA for the CDR3 is TGCGCCAGCAGCTTGTCGTCTAGCGGGAGCACAGATACGCAGTATTTT. Translated, it gives CASSLSSSGSTDTQYF.

In regard to this clone: Its ends do not fully match the called genes, so a read error is possible. The rearrangement links TRBV11-2 to TRBJ2-3, with 7 bases that match TRBD1. Per the germline V gene, CDR1 is SGHAT and CDR2 is FQNNGV. This CDR3 contains 19 residues. In DNA, the CDR3 is TGTGCCAGCAGCTTGATTCCCCCCCACCAGACAGGGCGCACAGATGCGCAGTATTTT. Translation gives CASSLIPPHQTGRTDAQYF.

The V call is TRBV5-4, the J call TRBJ1-2; D perhaps matches TRBD1 (6 bases). Trimming took 7 bases from V and 2 from J, leaving 15 bases between them. Germline CDR1 and CDR2: SGHNT and YYREEE (reference sequence). The CDR3 spans 14 residues. The CDR3 reads CASSRAGENYGYTF. In DNA form, the CDR3 reads TGTGCCAGCTCGAGGGCAGGGGAAAACTATGGCTACACCTTC.

The V call is TRBV7-8, the J call TRBJ1-4; 7 nucleotides align to TRBD1. Unmatched junction bases numbered 13, after V lost 5 bases and J lost 7 bases. CDR3 length equals 16 residues. CDR1 SGHVS and CDR2 FQNEAQ come from the germline V gene. The CDR3 nucleotides read TGTGCCAGCAGCGGGATCACAGGGGCTTTAGGTGAAAAACTGTTTTTT. Amino acid sequence: CASSGITGALGEKLFF.

The genes are TRBV18 and TRBJ2-3; possible D gene TRBD1, 6 bases. Germline V gene sequence: CDR1 KGHSH, CDR2 LQKENI. The CDR3 spans 16 residues. Trimming took off 1 base at V and 4 bases at J, with 15 bases between the two ends. The CDR3 spells CASSPQQGRLADTQYF. The CDR3 DNA reads as TGTGCCAGCTCACCACAGCAGGGGAGACTTGCAGATACGCAGTATTTT.

The rearrangement uses TRBV5-4 and TRBJ2-7, with TRBD1 identical over 9 bases. The germline V gene has CDR1 SGHNT and CDR2 YYREEE (reference sequence). This CDR3 spans 14 amino acids. V shed 2 bases, J shed 2 bases, and the junction held 2 bases outside the gene matches. CDR3: CASSFGQGTYEQYF. The CDR3 coding sequence is TGTGCCAGCAGCTTCGGACAGGGGACCTACGAGCAGTACTTC.

The V and J genes are TRBV27 and TRBJ2-5; a possible D gene is TRBD2 (6 bases). CDR3 length: 14 residues. Trimming cost V 4 bases and J 4 bases, with 13 bases left between them. Germline V gives CDR1 MNHEY, CDR2 SMNVEV (reference sequence). The CDR3 spells CASSWNSGGETQYF. The CDR3 DNA sequence: TGTGCCAGCAGTTGGAATAGCGGCGGAGAGACCCAGTACTTC.

The rearrangement joins TRBV19 to TRBJ1-5; no reliable D call. The CDR3 extends over 14 amino acids. The ends were cut back, 5 bases at V and 7 bases at J, with 15 bases in the middle. CDR1 and CDR2 (germline): LNHDA, SQIVND (reference sequence). In DNA, the CDR3 is TGTGCCAGTAGTCTAGGATCGGACGGACAGCCCCAGCATTTT. Protein: CASSLGSDGQPQHF. Drawing the rest from reference TRBV19 and TRBJ1-5, the complete variable domain is DGGITQSPKYLFRKEGQNVTLSCEQNLNHDAMYWYRQDPGQGLRLIYYSQIVNDFQKGDIAEGYSVSREKKESFPLTVTSAQKNPTAFYLCASSLGSDGQPQHFGDGTRLSIL.

This clone has only one observation. The V and J genes are TRBV7-2 and TRBJ2-3, with D possibly being TRBD2 (6 bases). Germline CDR1 SGHTA, CDR2 FQGNSA. V was cut by 4 bases and J by 5 bases, with 10 bases left in between. The CDR3 totals 13 residues. CDR3 loop: CASSSEAGDTQYF. CDR3 in DNA: TGTGCCAGCAGCTCCGAAGCGGGAGATACGCAGTATTTT.

V usage is TRBV5-4 and J usage is TRBJ1-4; TRBD1 might be the D (6 bases). The V and J ends lost 5 bases and 7 bases respectively, with 15 bases between them. CDR3 length: 14 amino acids. Per the germline V gene, CDR1 is SGHNT and CDR2 is YYREEE (reference sequence). The CDR3 nucleotides read TGTGCCAGCAGATCAGGGGAGGGAGGTGAAAAACTGTTTTTT. Its translation: CASRSGEGGEKLFF. Combining the CDR3 with reference TRBV5-4 and TRBJ1-4 gives the whole variable domain ETGVTQSPTHLIKTRGQQVTLRCSSQSGHNTVSWYQQALGQGPQFIFQYYREEENGRGNFPPRFSGLQFPNYSSELNVNALELDDSALYLCASRSGEGGEKLFFGSGTQLSVL.

The DNA of the CDR3 is TGTGCCAGTAGTATGGGTCAGTTCCAAGAGACCCAGTACTTC. The encoded protein is CASSMGQFQETQYF. The V gene is TRBV19, the J gene TRBJ2-5; D unresolved. CDR3 size: 14 residues. The germline gives CDR1 LNHDA, CDR2 SQIVND (reference sequence). Trimming pared 3 bases from V and 1 base from J, leaving 9 bases between.

As to this clone: This same CDR3 is encoded by further DNA sequences in the sample. The chain uses TRBV27 and TRBJ2-2; D is uncertain. Trimming removed 5 bases from V and 5 bases from J, with 6 bases in between. The CDR3 spans 12 residues. The germline V gene has CDR1 MNHEY and CDR2 SMNVEV (reference sequence). CDR3 coding DNA: TGTGCCAGCAGTCACCCTACCGGGGAGCTGTTTTTT. It specifies CASSHPTGELFF.